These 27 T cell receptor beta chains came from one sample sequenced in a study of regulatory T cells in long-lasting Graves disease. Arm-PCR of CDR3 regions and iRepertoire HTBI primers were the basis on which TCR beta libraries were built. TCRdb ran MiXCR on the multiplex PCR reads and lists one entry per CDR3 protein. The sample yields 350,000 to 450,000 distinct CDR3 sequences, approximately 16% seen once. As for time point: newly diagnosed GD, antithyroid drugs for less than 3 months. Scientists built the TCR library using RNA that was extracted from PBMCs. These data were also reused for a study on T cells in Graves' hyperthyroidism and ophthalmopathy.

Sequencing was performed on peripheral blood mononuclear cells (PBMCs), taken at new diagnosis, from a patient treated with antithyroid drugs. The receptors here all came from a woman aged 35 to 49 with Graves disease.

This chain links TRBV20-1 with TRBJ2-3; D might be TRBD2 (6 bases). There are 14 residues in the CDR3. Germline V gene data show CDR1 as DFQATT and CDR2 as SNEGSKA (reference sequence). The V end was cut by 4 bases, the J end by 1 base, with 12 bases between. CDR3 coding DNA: TGCAGTGCTACAAGGTCTAGCGGCACAGATACGCAGTATTTT. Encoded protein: CSATRSSGTDTQYF.

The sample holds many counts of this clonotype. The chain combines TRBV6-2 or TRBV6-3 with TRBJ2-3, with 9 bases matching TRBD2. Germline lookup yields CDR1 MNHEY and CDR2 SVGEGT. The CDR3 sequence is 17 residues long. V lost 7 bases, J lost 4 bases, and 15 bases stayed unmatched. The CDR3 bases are TGTGCCAGCACCTTCGCGGCGGGAGGGCCAGGTGCAGATACGCAGTATTTT. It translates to CASTFAAGGPGADTQYF.

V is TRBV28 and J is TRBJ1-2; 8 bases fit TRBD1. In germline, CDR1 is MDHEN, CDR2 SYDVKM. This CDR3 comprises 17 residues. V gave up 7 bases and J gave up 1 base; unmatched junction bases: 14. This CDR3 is CASTAVTGTGFNYGYTF. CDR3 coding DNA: TGTGCCAGCACAGCCGTTACCGGGACAGGTTTTAACTATGGCTACACCTTC.

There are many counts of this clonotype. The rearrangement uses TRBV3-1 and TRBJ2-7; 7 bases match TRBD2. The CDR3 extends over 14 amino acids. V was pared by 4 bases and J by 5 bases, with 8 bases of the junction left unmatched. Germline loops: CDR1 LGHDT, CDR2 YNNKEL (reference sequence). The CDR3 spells CASSLGGSIDEQYF. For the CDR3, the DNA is TGTGCCAGCAGCCTTGGCGGGAGTATCGACGAGCAGTACTTC.

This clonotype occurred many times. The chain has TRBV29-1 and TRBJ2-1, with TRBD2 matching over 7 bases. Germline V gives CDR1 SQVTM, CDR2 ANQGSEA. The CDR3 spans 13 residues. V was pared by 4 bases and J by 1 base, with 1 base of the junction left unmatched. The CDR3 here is CSVGGSSYNEQFF. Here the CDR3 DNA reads TGCAGCGTTGGCGGGAGTTCCTACAATGAGCAGTTCTTC.

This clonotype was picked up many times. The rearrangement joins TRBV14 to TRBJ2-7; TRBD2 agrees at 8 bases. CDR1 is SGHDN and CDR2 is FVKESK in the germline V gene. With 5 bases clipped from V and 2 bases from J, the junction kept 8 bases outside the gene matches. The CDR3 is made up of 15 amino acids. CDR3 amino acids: CASSKVLAATYEQYF. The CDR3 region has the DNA TGTGCCAGCAGCAAGGTACTAGCGGCAACCTACGAGCAGTACTTC.

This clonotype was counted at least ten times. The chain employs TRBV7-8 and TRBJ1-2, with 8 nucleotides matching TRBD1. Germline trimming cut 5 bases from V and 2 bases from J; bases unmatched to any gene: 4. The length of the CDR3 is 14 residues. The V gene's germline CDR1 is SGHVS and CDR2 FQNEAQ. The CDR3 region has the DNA TGTGCCAGCAGCGCCGACAGGGGAAACTATGGCTACACCTTC. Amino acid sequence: CASSADRGNYGYTF.

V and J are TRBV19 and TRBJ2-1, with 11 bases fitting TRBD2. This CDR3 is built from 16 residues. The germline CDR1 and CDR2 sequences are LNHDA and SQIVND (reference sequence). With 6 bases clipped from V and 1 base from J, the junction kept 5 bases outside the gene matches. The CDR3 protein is CASRKLAGVSYNEQFF. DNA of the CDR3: TGTGCCAGTAGGAAACTAGCGGGAGTATCCTACAATGAGCAGTTCTTC. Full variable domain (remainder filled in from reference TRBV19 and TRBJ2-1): DGGITQSPKYLFRKEGQNVTLSCEQNLNHDAMYWYRQDPGQGLRLIYYSQIVNDFQKGDIAEGYSVSREKKESFPLTVTSAQKNPTAFYLCASRKLAGVSYNEQFFGPGTRLTVL.

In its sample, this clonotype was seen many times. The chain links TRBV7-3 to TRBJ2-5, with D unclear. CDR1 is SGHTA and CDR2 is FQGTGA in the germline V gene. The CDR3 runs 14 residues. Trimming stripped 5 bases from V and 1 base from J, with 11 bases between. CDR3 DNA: TGTGCCAGCAGCCCCCCGGCCGGCCAAGAGACCCAGTACTTC. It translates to CASSPPAGQETQYF. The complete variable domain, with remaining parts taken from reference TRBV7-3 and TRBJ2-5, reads GAGVSQTPSNKVTEKGKYVELRCDPISGHTALYWYRQSLGQGPEFLIYFQGTGAADDSGLPNDRFFAVRPEGSVSTLKIQRTERGDSAVYLCASSPPAGQETQYFGPGTRLLVL.

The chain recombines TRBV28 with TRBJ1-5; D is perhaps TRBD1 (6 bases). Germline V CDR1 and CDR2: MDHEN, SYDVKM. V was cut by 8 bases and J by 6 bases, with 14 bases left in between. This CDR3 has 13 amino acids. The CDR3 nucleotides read TGTGCCAGCGGCGCCCGGGGGCCTCAGCCCCAGCATTTT. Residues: CASGARGPQPQHF.

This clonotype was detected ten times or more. The CDR3 protein is CASSMGLTDTQYF. DNA for the CDR3: TGTGCCAGTAGTATGGGACTCACAGATACGCAGTATTTT. The J gene is TRBJ2-3, the V gene TRBV19, with a tentative D call TRBD2 (6 bases). Trimming took 3 bases from V and 2 from J, leaving 6 bases between them. This CDR3 spans 13 amino acids. Germline-derived CDR1 and CDR2 are LNHDA and SQIVND (reference sequence).

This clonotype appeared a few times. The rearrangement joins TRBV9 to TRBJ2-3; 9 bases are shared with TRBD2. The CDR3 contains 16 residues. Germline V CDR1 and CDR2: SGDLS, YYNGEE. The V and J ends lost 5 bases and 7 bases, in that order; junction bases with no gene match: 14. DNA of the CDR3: TGTGCCAGCAGTCAGGGGTTGCGGGAGGGCCAAAATACGCAGTATTTT. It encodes CASSQGLREGQNTQYF.

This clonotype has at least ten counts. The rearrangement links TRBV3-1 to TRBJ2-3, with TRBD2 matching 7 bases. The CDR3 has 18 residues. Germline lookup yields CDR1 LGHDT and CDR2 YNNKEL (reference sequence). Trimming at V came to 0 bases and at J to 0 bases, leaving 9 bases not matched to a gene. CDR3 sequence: CASSQDGIGAGSTDTQYF. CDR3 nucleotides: TGTGCCAGCAGCCAAGATGGGATCGGAGCGGGGAGCACAGATACGCAGTATTTT.

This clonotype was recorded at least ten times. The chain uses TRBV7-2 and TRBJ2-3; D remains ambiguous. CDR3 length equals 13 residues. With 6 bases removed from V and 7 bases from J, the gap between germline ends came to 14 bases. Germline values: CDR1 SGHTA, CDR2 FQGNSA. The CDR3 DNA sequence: TGTGCCAGCAGTGGACCGAGGCCACATACGCAGTATTTT. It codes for CASSGPRPHTQYF.

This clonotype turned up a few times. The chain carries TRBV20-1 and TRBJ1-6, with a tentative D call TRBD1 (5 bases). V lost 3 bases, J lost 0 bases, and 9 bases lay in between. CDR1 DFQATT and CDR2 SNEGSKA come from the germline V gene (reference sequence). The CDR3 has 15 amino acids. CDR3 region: CSARGGSSYNSPLHF. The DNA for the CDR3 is TGCAGTGCTAGGGGGGGTAGCTCCTATAATTCACCCCTCCACTTT.

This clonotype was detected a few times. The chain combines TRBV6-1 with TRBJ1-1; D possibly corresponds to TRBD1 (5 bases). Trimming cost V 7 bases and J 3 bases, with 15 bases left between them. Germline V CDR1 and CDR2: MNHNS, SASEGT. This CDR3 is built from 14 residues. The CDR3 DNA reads TGTGCCAGCAACCGGGGGTCGAGGTACACTGAAGCTTTCTTT. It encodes CASNRGSRYTEAFF.

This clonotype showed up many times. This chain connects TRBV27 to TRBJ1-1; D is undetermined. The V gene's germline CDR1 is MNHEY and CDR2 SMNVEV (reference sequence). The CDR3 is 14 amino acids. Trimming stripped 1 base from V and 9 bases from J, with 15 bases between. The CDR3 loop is CASSLFMGSDKAFF. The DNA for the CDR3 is TGTGCCAGCAGTTTATTCATGGGGTCCGATAAAGCTTTCTTT.

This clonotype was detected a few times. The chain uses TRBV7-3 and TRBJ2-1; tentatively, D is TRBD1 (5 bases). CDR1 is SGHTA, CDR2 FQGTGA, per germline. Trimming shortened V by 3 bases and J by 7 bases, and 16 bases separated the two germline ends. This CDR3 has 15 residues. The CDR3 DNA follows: TGTGCCAGCAGCTTGGAGAGGTGGGGCGTTAATGAGCAGTTCTTC. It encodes CASSLERWGVNEQFF. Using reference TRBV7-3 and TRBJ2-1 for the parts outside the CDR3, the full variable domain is GAGVSQTPSNKVTEKGKYVELRCDPISGHTALYWYRQSLGQGPEFLIYFQGTGAADDSGLPNDRFFAVRPEGSVSTLKIQRTERGDSAVYLCASSLERWGVNEQFFGPGTRLTVL.

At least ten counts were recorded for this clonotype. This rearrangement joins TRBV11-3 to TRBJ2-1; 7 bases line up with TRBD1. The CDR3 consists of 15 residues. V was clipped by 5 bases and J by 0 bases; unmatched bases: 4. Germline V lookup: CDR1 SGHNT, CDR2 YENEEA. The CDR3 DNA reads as TGTGCCAGCAGCCTGACAGGGCTCTCCTACAATGAGCAGTTCTTC. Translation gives CASSLTGLSYNEQFF.

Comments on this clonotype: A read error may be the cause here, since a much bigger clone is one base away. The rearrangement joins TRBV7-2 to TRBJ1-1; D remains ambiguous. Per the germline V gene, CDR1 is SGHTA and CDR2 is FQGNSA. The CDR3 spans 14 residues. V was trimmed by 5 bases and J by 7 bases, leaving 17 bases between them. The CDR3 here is CASSQRPGSGEAFF. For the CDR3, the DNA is TGTGCCAGCAGCCAAAGGCCAGGTTCTGGTGAAGCTTTCTTT. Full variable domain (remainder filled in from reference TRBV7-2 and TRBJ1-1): GAGVSQSPSNKVTEKGKDVELRCDPISGHTALYWYRQSLGQGLEFLIYFQGNSAPDKSGLPSDRFSAERTGGSVSTLTIQRTQQEDSAVYLCASSQRPGSGEAFFGQGTRLTVV.

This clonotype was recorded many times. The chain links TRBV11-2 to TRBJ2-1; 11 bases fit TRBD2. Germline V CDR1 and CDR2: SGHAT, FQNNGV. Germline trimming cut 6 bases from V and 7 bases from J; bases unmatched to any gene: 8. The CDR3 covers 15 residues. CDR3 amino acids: CASRQLAGVRNEQFF. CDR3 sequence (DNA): TGTGCCAGCAGACAACTAGCGGGAGTACGGAATGAGCAGTTCTTC.

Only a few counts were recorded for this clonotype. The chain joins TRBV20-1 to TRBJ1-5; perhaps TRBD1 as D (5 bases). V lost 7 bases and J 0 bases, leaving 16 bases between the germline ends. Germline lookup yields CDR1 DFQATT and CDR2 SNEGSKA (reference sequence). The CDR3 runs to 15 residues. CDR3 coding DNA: TGCAGTGGGACACCTAACACAAATAGCAATCAGCCCCAGCATTTT. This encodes CSGTPNTNSNQPQHF.

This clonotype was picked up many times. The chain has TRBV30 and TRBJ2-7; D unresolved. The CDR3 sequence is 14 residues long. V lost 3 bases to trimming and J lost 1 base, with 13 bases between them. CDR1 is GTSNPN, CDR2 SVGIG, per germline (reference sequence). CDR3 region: CAWSADLSSYEQYF. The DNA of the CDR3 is TGTGCCTGGAGCGCGGATTTGAGTTCCTACGAGCAGTACTTC.

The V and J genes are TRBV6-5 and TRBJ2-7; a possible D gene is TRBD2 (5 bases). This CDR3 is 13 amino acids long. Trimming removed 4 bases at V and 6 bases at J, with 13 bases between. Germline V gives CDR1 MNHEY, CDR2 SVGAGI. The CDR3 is CASSSGGSSEQYF. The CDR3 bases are TGTGCCAGCAGTTCCGGAGGTTCTTCCGAGCAGTACTTC.

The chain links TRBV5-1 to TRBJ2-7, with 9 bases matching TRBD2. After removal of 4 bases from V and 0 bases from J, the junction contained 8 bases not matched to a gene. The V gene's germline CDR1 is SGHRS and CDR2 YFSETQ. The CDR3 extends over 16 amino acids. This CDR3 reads CASSQGLALSSYEQYF. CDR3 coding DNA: TGCGCCAGCAGCCAGGGACTAGCCCTCAGCTCCTACGAGCAGTACTTC.

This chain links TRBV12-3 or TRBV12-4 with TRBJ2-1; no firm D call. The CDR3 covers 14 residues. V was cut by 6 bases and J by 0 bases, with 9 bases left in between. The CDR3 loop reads CASRSRSSYNEQFF. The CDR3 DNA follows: TGTGCCAGCAGATCTCGGAGCTCCTACAATGAGCAGTTCTTC.

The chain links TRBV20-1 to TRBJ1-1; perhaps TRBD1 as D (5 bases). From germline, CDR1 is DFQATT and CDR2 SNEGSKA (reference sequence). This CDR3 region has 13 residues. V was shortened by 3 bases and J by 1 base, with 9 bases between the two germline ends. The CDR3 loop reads CSARGGPNTEAFF. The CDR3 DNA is TGCAGTGCTAGGGGGGGACCGAACACTGAAGCTTTCTTT.